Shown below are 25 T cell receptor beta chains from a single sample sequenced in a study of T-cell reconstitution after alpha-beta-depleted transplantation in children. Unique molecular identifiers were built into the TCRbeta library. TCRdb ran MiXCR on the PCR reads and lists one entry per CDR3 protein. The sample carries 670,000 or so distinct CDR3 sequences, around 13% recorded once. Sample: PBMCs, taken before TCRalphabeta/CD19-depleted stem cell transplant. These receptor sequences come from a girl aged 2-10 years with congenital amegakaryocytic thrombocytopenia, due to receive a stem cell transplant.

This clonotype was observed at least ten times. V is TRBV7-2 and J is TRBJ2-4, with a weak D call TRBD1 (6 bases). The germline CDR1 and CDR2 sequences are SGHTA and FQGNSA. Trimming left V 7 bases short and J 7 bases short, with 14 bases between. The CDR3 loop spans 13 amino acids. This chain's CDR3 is CASNNRAENIQYF. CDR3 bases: TGTGCCAGCAACAACAGGGCGGAGAACATTCAGTACTTC.

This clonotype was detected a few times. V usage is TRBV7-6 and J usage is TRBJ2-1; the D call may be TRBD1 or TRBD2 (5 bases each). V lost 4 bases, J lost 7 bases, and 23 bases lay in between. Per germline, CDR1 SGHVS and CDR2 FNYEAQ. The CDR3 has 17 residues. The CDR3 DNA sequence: TGTGCCAGCAGCTCCCCGAGACCGCGCGTAGGGACGAATGAGCAGTTCTTC. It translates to CASSSPRPRVGTNEQFF.

The CDR3 loop reads CASSPNGLALTGELFF. CDR3 in DNA: TGTGCCAGCAGCCCCAACGGACTAGCTCTTACCGGGGAGCTGTTTTTT. The V call is TRBV3-1, the J call TRBJ2-2; 8 positions match TRBD2. This CDR3 has 16 residues. J lost 5 bases, V lost 4 bases, and 9 bases had no gene match. Germline lookup yields CDR1 LGHDT and CDR2 YNNKEL (reference sequence).

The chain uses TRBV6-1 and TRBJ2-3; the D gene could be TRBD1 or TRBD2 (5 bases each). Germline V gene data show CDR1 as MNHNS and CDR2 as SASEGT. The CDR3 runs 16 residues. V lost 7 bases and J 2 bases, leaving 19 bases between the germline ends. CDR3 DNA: TGTGCCAGCAACACCCTGGGGAGCAGGGACACAGATACGCAGTATTTT. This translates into CASNTLGSRDTDTQYF.

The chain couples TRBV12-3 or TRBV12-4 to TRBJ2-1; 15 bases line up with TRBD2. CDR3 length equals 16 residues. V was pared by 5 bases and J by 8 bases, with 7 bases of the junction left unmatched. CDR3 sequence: CASSTPGLAGGHEQFF. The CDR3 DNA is TGTGCCAGCAGTACCCCGGGACTAGCGGGAGGCCATGAGCAGTTCTTC.

CDR3 nucleotides: TGTGCCAGCAGCGTAGTTGGGGGGGTTACCAGGGAGCTGTTTTTT. Its translation is CASSVVGGVTRELFF. The chain links TRBV9 to TRBJ2-2; 7 bases map to TRBD2. This CDR3 contains 15 residues. Germline V CDR1 and CDR2: SGDLS, YYNGEE. Germline trimming cut 0 bases from V and 9 bases from J; bases unmatched to any gene: 8.

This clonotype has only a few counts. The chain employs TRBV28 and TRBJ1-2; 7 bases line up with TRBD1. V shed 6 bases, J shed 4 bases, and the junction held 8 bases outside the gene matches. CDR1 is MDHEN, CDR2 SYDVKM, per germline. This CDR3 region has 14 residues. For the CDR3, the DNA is TGTGCCAGCAGATCAGGGGGGGACTTCTATGGCTACACCTTC. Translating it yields CASRSGGDFYGYTF.

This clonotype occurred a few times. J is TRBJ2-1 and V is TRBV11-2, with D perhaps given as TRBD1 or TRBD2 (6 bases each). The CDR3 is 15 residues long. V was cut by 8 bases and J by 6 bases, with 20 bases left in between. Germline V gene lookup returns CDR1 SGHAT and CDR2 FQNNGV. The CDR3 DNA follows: TGTGCCAGCGGGTCCGCGGGAAGGGGGTTCAATGAGCAGTTCTTC. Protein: CASGSAGRGFNEQFF.

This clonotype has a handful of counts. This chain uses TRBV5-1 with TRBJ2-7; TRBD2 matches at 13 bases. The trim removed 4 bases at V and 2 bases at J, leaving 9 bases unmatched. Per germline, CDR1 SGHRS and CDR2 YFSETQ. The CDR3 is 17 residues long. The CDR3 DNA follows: TGCGCCAGCAGCACAAGCCAGGGACTAGCGGGACCCTACGAGCAGTACTTC. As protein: CASSTSQGLAGPYEQYF. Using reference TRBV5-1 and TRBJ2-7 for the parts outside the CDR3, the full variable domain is KAGVTQTPRYLIKTRGQQVTLSCSPISGHRSVSWYQQTPGQGLQFLFEYFSETQRNKGNFPGRFSGRQFSNSRSEMNVSTLELGDSALYLCASSTSQGLAGPYEQYFGPGTRLTVT.

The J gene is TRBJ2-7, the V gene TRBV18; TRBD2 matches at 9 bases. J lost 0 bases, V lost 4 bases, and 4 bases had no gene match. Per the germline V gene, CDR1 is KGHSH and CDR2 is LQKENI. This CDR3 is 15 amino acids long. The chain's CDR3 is CASSRSSGDSYEQYF. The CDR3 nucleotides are TGTGCCAGCTCACGCTCTAGCGGGGACTCCTACGAGCAGTACTTC.

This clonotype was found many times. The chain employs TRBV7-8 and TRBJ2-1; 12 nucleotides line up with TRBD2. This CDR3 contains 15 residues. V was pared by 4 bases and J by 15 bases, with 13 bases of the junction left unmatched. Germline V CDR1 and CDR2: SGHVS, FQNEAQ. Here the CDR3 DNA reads TGTGCCAGCAGCTCAGGACTAGCGGGACAAATGGGGTGGTTCTTC. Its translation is CASSSGLAGQMGWFF. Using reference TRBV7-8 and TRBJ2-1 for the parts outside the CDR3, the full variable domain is GAGVSQSPRYKVAKRGQDVALRCDPISGHVSLFWYQQALGQGPEFLTYFQNEAQLDKSGLPSDRFFAERPEGSVSTLKIQRTQQEDSAVYLCASSSGLAGQMGWFFGPGTRLTVL.

The CDR3, as DNA: TGTGCCAGTAGTAAAGGGGAGCCCGGGGAAACCCAGTACTTC. Residues: CASSKGEPGETQYF. The gene calls are TRBV19 and TRBJ2-5; perhaps D is TRBD1 or TRBD2 (5 bases each). The germline V and J ends were trimmed by 4 bases and 8 bases, with 17 bases remaining between them. Germline V gene sequence: CDR1 LNHDA, CDR2 SQIVND (reference sequence). There are 14 residues in the CDR3.

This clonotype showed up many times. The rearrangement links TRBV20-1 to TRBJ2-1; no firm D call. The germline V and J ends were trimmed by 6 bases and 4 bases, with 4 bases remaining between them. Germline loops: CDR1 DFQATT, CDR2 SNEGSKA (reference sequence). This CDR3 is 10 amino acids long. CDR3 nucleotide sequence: TGCAGTGCCGTTTACAATGAGCAGTTCTTC. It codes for CSAVYNEQFF.

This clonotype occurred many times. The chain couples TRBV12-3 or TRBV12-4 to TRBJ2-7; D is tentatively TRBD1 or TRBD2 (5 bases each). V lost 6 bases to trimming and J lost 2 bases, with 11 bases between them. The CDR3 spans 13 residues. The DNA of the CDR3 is TGTGCCAGCAGACGGGACGGCCCCTACGAGCAGTACTTC. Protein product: CASRRDGPYEQYF.

This CDR3 reads CSARVPTSGRSDTQYF. The CDR3 coding sequence is TGCAGTGCTAGAGTCCCGACTAGCGGGAGGAGTGATACGCAGTATTTT. The rearrangement links TRBV20-1 to TRBJ2-3; TRBD2 agrees at 13 bases. With V trimmed by 1 base and J by 6 bases, 7 bases remained unmatched. CDR1 and CDR2 from the germline V gene are DFQATT and SNEGSKA (reference sequence). The CDR3 runs 16 residues.

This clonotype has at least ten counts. The CDR3 sequence: CASIGARSSYEQYF. Written as DNA, the CDR3 is TGTGCCAGCATAGGGGCGCGGTCCTCCTACGAGCAGTACTTC. The genes are TRBV2 and TRBJ2-7; a possible D gene is TRBD1 (5 bases). CDR1 is SNHLY and CDR2 is FYNNEI in the germline V gene. This CDR3 is 14 amino acids long. Trimming stripped 7 bases from V and 0 bases from J, with 13 bases between.

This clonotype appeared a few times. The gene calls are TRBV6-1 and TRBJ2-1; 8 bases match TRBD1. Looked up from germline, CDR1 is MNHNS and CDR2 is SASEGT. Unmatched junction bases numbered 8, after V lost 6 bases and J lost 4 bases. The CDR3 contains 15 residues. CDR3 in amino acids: CASSPGGLAYNEQFF. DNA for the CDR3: TGTGCCAGCAGCCCAGGGGGCCTAGCTTACAATGAGCAGTTCTTC.

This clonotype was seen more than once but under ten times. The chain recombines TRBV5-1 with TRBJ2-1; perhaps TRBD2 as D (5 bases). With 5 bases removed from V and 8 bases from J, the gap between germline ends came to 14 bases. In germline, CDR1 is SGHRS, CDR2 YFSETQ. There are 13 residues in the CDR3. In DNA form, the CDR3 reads TGCGCCAGCAGACCTACTAGTAGTCATGAGCAGTTCTTC. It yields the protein CASRPTSSHEQFF. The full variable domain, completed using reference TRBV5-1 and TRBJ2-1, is KAGVTQTPRYLIKTRGQQVTLSCSPISGHRSVSWYQQTPGQGLQFLFEYFSETQRNKGNFPGRFSGRQFSNSRSEMNVSTLELGDSALYLCASRPTSSHEQFFGPGTRLTVL.

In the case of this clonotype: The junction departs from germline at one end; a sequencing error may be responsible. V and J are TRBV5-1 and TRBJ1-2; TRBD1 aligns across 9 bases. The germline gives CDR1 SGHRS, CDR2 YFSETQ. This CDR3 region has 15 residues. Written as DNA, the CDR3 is TGCGCCAACAGCGTCGGGACAGGGAGGAATCAAGGCTACACCTTC. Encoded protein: CANSVGTGRNQGYTF.

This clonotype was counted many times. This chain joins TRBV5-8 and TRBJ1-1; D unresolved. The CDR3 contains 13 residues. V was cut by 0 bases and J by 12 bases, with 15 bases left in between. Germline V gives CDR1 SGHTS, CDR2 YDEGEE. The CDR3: CASSLAGYRSTFF. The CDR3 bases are TGTGCCAGCAGCTTGGCAGGTTACCGTTCGACTTTCTTT.

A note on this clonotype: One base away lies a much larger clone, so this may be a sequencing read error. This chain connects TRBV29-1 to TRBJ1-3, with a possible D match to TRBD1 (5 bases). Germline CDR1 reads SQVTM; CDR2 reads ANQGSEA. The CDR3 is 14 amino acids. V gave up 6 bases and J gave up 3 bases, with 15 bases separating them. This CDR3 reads CSVDDSYFGNTIYF. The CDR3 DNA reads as TGCAGCGTGGACGACAGTTACTTTGGAAACACCATATATTTT.

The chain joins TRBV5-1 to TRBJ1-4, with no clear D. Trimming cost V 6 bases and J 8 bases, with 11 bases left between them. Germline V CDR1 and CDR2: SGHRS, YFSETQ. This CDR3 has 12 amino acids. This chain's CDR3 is CASMGKDEKLFF. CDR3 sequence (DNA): TGCGCCAGCATGGGAAAGGACGAAAAACTGTTTTTT.

Here the CDR3 reads CASSYRLADPYNEQFF. The CDR3 bases are TGCGCCAGCAGCTACCGACTAGCGGACCCCTACAATGAGCAGTTCTTC. J is TRBJ2-1 and V is TRBV5-1, with 9 nucleotides matching TRBD2. The germline V gene has CDR1 SGHRS and CDR2 YFSETQ. Trimming at V came to 3 bases and at J to 2 bases, leaving 6 bases not matched to a gene. This CDR3 is 16 amino acids long.

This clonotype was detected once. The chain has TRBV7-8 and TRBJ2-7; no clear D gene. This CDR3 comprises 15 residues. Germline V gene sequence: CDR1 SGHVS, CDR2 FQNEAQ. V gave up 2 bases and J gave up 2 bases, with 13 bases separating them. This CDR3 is CASSLSVAGTYEQYF. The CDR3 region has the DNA TGTGCCAGCAGCTTAAGTGTGGCCGGCACCTACGAGCAGTACTTC.

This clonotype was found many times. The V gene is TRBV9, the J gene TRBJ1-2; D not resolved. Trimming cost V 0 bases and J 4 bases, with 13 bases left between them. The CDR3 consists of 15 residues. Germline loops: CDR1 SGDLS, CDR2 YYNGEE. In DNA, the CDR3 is TGTGCCAGCAGCGTAGGGATAACCCTCCTCTATGGCTACACCTTC. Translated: CASSVGITLLYGYTF. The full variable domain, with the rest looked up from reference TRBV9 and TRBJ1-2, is DSGVTQTPKHLITATGQRVTLRCSPRSGDLSVYWYQQSLDQGLQFLIQYYNGEERAKGNILERFSAQQFPDLHSELNLSSLELGDSALYFCASSVGITLLYGYTFGSGTRLTVV.